Listed below are T cell receptor beta chains from one sample, sequenced in a study of T cells in Graves' hyperthyroidism and ophthalmopathy. TCRdb reanalysed the multiplex PCR reads using MiXCR and keeps one entry per CDR3 protein. The data contain about 620,000 distinct CDR3 sequences, roughly 17% of them singletons. Material: blood. These receptors all stem from a woman in her 30s with Graves' hyperthyroidism. Each CDR3 is given with its conserved first and last residue. The D gene is left open where the match is weak. Size is omitted from some rows. Given values are once, few, many or a class for expanded clones.

TRBV20-1	.	TRBJ2-3	TRBD2	TGCAGTGCTTCAGGGGGGGGAGGCGGGAGGGCAGATACGCAGTATTTT	CSASGGGGGRADTQYF
TRBV10-3	few	TRBJ2-7	TRBD1	TGTGCCATCAGGGGGACAGGAACCTACGAGCAGTACTTC	CAIRGTGTYEQYF
TRBV3-1	many	TRBJ1-1	.	TGTGCCAGCAGCCTCGCCGGGAGGCTCTCTGAAGCTTTCTTT	CASSLAGRLSEAFF
TRBV6-4	many	TRBJ2-3	TRBD1	TGTGCCAGCAGTGTGAGGGGACAGGCCACAGATACGCAGTATTTT	CASSVRGQATDTQYF
TRBV7-3	once	TRBJ2-5	TRBD1	TGTGCCAGCAGCCCACAACCGGGACAGGGGCAAGAGACCCAGTACTTC	CASSPQPGQGQETQYF
TRBV12-3/TRBV12-4	many	TRBJ2-3	.	TGTGCCAGCAGGGGCGGTAGTGGCCCGTCGCAGTATTTT	CASRGGSGPSQYF
TRBV11-2	.	TRBJ2-2	TRBD1	TGTGCCAGCAGCTTAGCCGGGACAGGGGTCACCGGGGAGCTGTTTTTT	CASSLAGTGVTGELFF
TRBV29-1	.	TRBJ2-1	.	TGCAGCGTTGCCGTAGACCCCTACAATGAGCAGTTCTTC	CSVAVDPYNEQFF
TRBV2	many	TRBJ2-1	TRBD2	TGTGCCAGCAGAGTAGCGGGAGCGGCCTACAATGAGCAGTTCTTC	CASRVAGAAYNEQFF
TRBV7-2	many	TRBJ2-7	.	TGTGCCAGCAGCTTTGTCCGGCTGTCCAACAGGGAGAGGGAGCAGTACTTC	CASSFVRLSNREREQYF